This entry lists 19 T cell receptor beta chains sequenced from one sample in a study of cytomegalovirus exposure and HLA in healthy donors. A multiplex PCR was run with 60 Vbeta primers and 13 Jbeta primers. Measured with immunoSEQ multiplex PCR; TCRdb has only the in-frame clones, and not every one. In the table there are 150,000 to 200,000 clones, roughly four fifths of which are singletons. Sequencing was done on a sample of PBMCs. The receptor source for this set is a middle-aged man in good health and CMV-seronegative.

The chain employs TRBV28 and TRBJ1-1; a possible D gene is TRBD1 (6 bases). This CDR3 contains 18 residues. The ends were cut back, 7 bases at V and 1 base at J, with 25 bases in the middle. Germline CDR1 is MDHEN and CDR2 is SYDVKM. For the CDR3, the DNA is TGTGCCAGCACGACGGGGGGCGGGGGCAGTTGGACGAACACTGAAGCTTTCTTT. Its translation: CASTTGGGGSWTNTEAFF.

This chain uses TRBV5-8 with TRBJ2-2; D uncertain. The germline V gene has CDR1 SGHTS and CDR2 YDEGEE. With 7 bases removed from V and 5 bases from J, the gap between germline ends came to 18 bases. The CDR3 totals 15 residues. This chain's CDR3 is CASLGWQLGTGELFF. The CDR3 DNA sequence: TGTGCCAGCCTCGGGTGGCAGCTCGGGACCGGGGAGCTGTTTTTT.

This chain joins TRBV5-1 and TRBJ1-6; TRBD1 might be the D (6 bases). Trimming took off 0 bases at V and 8 bases at J, with 12 bases between the two ends. This CDR3 has 15 residues. In germline, CDR1 is SGHRS, CDR2 YFSETQ. In nucleotides, the CDR3 is TGCGCCAGCAGCTTGGCGGGGGGGCGAGATTCACCCCTCCACTTT. Its protein product is CASSLAGGRDSPLHF.

This chain links TRBV27 with TRBJ2-2; TRBD2 matches at 7 bases. CDR1 and CDR2 (germline): MNHEY, SMNVEV (reference sequence). The CDR3 covers 17 residues. Trimming removed 4 bases from V and 5 bases from J; junction bases left unmatched: 13. For the CDR3, the DNA is TGTGCCAGCAGTTCCGCGGGAGCGGAAGACGAGACCGGGGAGCTGTTTTTT. Translating it yields CASSSAGAEDETGELFF.

The rearrangement joins TRBV28 to TRBJ2-7, with D perhaps TRBD1 (6 bases). Germline values: CDR1 MDHEN, CDR2 SYDVKM. The CDR3 spans 17 residues. V was clipped by 3 bases and J by 0 bases, with 18 bases between them. In DNA, the CDR3 is TGTGCCAGCAGTTTGTTAGGGGGTCGGGGAGACTCCTACGAGCAGTACTTC. It specifies CASSLLGGRGDSYEQYF.

This chain links TRBV10-3 with TRBJ2-5; 14 bases are shared with TRBD2. V gave up 4 bases and J gave up 6 bases; unmatched junction bases: 4. CDR3 length equals 15 residues. Germline-derived CDR1 and CDR2 are ENHRY and SYGVKD. The CDR3 spells CAISGGTSGRQTQYF. The CDR3 DNA follows: TGTGCCATCAGTGGGGGGACTAGCGGGAGACAGACCCAGTACTTC.

The chain recombines TRBV28 with TRBJ2-5; D is possibly TRBD1 (5 bases). The CDR3 contains 14 residues. V dropped 4 bases and J dropped 5 bases, with 14 bases sitting between them. The germline gives CDR1 MDHEN, CDR2 SYDVKM. The DNA for the CDR3 is TGTGCCAGCAGTTCCCTCCAGGGCGACGAGACCCAGTACTTC. Its translation is CASSSLQGDETQYF. The full variable domain, rest sourced from reference TRBV28 and TRBJ2-5, is DVKVTQSSRYLVKRTGEKVFLECVQDMDHENMFWYRQDPGLGLRLIYFSYDVKMKEKGDIPEGYSVSREKKERFSLILESASTNQTSMYLCASSSLQGDETQYFGPGTRLLVL.

J is TRBJ2-3 and V is TRBV11-1, with 11 positions matching TRBD2. Germline-derived CDR1 and CDR2 are SGHAT and FQDESV (reference sequence). There are 17 residues in the CDR3. The ends lost 1 base at V and 0 bases at J; junction bases unmatched: 3. The CDR3 spells CASSLVASGRSTDTQYF. The DNA for the CDR3 is TGTGCCAGCAGCTTAGTGGCTAGCGGGAGGAGCACAGATACGCAGTATTTT. Full variable domain (remainder filled in from reference TRBV11-1 and TRBJ2-3): EAEVAQSPRYKITEKSQAVAFWCDPISGHATLYWYRQILGQGPELLVQFQDESVVDDSQLPKDRFSAERLKGVDSTLKIQPAELGDSAMYLCASSLVASGRSTDTQYFGPGTRLTVL.

This clone was detected a few times. This chain connects TRBV29-1 to TRBJ1-2; D remains ambiguous. Looked up from germline, CDR1 is SQVTM and CDR2 is ANQGSEA. Trimming removed 3 bases at V and 8 bases at J, with 13 bases between. The CDR3 loop spans 12 amino acids. Here the CDR3 reads CSVDGPEWGYTF. DNA for the CDR3: TGCAGCGTTGACGGCCCGGAGTGGGGCTACACCTTC.

This rearrangement joins TRBV7-3 to TRBJ1-1; TRBD1 is a possible D gene (6 bases). The CDR3 totals 14 residues. V was clipped by 6 bases and J by 1 base, with 12 bases between them. The germline CDR1 and CDR2 sequences are SGHTA and FQGTGA. CDR3 bases: TGTGCCAGCAGTCACGGACAGACGAACACTGAAGCTTTCTTT. It is translated as CASSHGQTNTEAFF.

CDR3 sequence reads: CASSGQGMETQYF. CDR3 DNA sequence: TGTGCCAGCAGTGGGCAGGGTATGGAGACCCAGTACTTC. The V gene is TRBV2, the J gene TRBJ2-5; perhaps TRBD1 as D (5 bases). Trimming pared 4 bases from V and 5 bases from J, leaving 11 bases between. CDR1 is SNHLY and CDR2 is FYNNEI in the germline V gene. The CDR3 consists of 13 residues. Full variable domain (outside the CDR3, taken from reference TRBV2 and TRBJ2-5): EPEVTQTPSHQVTQMGQEVILRCVPISNHLYFYWYRQILGQKVEFLVSFYNNEISEKSEIFDDQFSVERPDGSNFTLKIRSTKLEDSAMYFCASSGQGMETQYFGPGTRLLVL.

The chain has TRBV6-5 and TRBJ2-1; TRBD2 might be the D (6 bases). The CDR3 consists of 15 residues. The germline V gene encodes CDR1 MNHEY and CDR2 SVGAGI. V was shortened by 7 bases and J by 8 bases, with 21 bases between the two germline ends. DNA of the CDR3: TGTGCCAGCAATTCCGGGACTCAGGAGGTGGATGAGCAGTTCTTC. It translates to CASNSGTQEVDEQFF.

This clone appeared a few times. This chain links TRBV10-3 with TRBJ1-1, with TRBD1 matching over 7 bases. The CDR3 has 15 residues. Germline V gene sequence: CDR1 ENHRY, CDR2 SYGVKD. V shed 6 bases, J shed 4 bases, and the junction held 11 bases outside the gene matches. The CDR3, as DNA: TGTGCCATCAGGGATACGACAGGGATGGGCACTGAAGCTTTCTTT. It specifies CAIRDTTGMGTEAFF.

The chain couples TRBV28 to TRBJ2-7; TRBD1 matches 7 bases. CDR1 and CDR2 from the germline V gene are MDHEN and SYDVKM. V was clipped by 3 bases and J by 0 bases; unmatched bases: 2. The CDR3 sequence is 14 residues long. The CDR3 nucleotides are TGTGCCAGCAGTTTCTCAGGGGGCTCCTACGAGCAGTACTTC. This sequence encodes CASSFSGGSYEQYF.

This clone was detected only a few times. The chain carries TRBV28 and TRBJ2-3, with D possibly matching TRBD2 (7 bases). This CDR3 contains 15 residues. Trimming shortened V by 4 bases and J by 1 base, and 12 bases separated the two germline ends. Germline V CDR1 and CDR2: MDHEN, SYDVKM. The CDR3, as DNA: TGTGCCAGCAGTTGGGGCGGGGGCGGCACAGATACGCAGTATTTT. Its translation is CASSWGGGGTDTQYF.

This rearrangement joins TRBV13 to TRBJ1-4, with D unclear. Germline V CDR1 and CDR2: PRHDT, FYEKMQ (reference sequence). CDR3 length equals 19 residues. Trimming took off 6 bases at V and 4 bases at J, with 27 bases between the two ends. In DNA, the CDR3 is TGTGCCAGCAGTTTCTCGGTCTTGCGTACTCGCTCCCTTAATGAAAAACTGTTTTTT. Encoded protein: CASSFSVLRTRSLNEKLFF.

The chain joins TRBV5-1 to TRBJ2-1, with D tentatively TRBD2 (5 bases). The CDR3 spans 16 residues. Germline CDR1 is SGHRS and CDR2 is YFSETQ. Trimming pared 0 bases from V and 0 bases from J, leaving 10 bases between. CDR3 amino acids: CASSLAPAGSYNEQFF. The CDR3 DNA reads as TGCGCCAGCAGCTTGGCTCCGGCGGGCTCCTACAATGAGCAGTTCTTC.

The genes are TRBV4-1 and TRBJ2-7; TRBD2 agrees at 8 bases. V shed 0 bases, J shed 6 bases, and the junction held 4 bases outside the gene matches. The CDR3 is 14 amino acids. The germline CDR1 and CDR2 sequences are MGHRA and YSYEKL. The CDR3 bases are TGCGCCAGCAGCCAAGACTGGCTAGCGGGCGAGCAGTACTTC. Translation gives CASSQDWLAGEQYF.

The DNA of the CDR3 is TGCAGTGCTAGAGGAGCCGGGGAGCTGTTTTTT. This encodes CSARGAGELFF. The gene calls are TRBV20-1 and TRBJ2-2; D is unclear. Trimming pared 1 base from V and 6 bases from J, leaving 3 bases between. Germline V gene sequence: CDR1 DFQATT, CDR2 SNEGSKA (reference sequence). The CDR3 covers 11 residues.